This is a list of T cell receptor beta chains from one sample in a study of blood T cell repertoires in COVID-19. Assay used: immunoSEQ multiplex PCR; TCRdb lists only in-frame clones, some missing. The sample includes fewer than 130,000 clones, around 87% of them seen just once. Sequencing input: peripheral blood. The receptors stem from a woman aged 80 or over with acute or convalescent COVID-19. The CDR3 runs from the conserved cysteine through the conserved F or W. A D gene is named only where the DNA matches it firmly. Clone size appears in some rows only: once, few, many, or a class for an expanded clone.

size	D	V	J	CDR3	DNA
.	TRBD1	TRBV19	TRBJ2-3	CASSTRTGSTDTQYF	TGTGCCAGTAGTACAAGGACAGGGAGCACAGATACGCAGTATTTT
.	.	TRBV5-1	TRBJ2-3	CASSLTGGPVGDTQYF	TGCGCCAGCAGCTTGACGGGGGGCCCAGTCGGGGATACGCAGTATTTT
few	TRBD1	TRBV5-1	TRBJ2-1	CASSPSDREPYNEQFF	TGCGCCAGCAGCCCCAGCGACAGGGAGCCCTACAATGAGCAGTTCTTC
few	TRBD1	TRBV7-2	TRBJ1-5	CASSFSGGNQPQHF	TGTGCCAGCAGCTTTTCAGGGGGGAATCAGCCCCAGCATTTT
once	TRBD1	TRBV27	TRBJ2-7	CASRLMIGTASYEQYF	TGTGCCAGCAGGCTTATGATCGGGACAGCCTCCTACGAGCAGTACTTC
.	TRBD2	TRBV7-9	TRBJ2-1	CASSSPGTSGGEEFF	TGTGCCAGCAGCTCCCCAGGGACTAGCGGGGGAGAGGAGTTCTTC
.	.	TRBV9	TRBJ2-2	CASSVGTYNTGELFF	TGTGCCAGCAGCGTAGGGACATACAACACCGGGGAGCTGTTTTTT
.	.	TRBV28	TRBJ1-5	CASSGGPRQVLSNQPQHF	TGTGCCAGCAGTGGCGGTCCGAGACAGGTTCTTAGCAATCAGCCCCAGCATTTT
.	.	TRBV28	TRBJ2-1	CASSSGGDVSSYNEQFF	TGTGCCAGCAGTTCCGGTGGTGATGTGAGCTCCTACAATGAGCAGTTCTTC
.	.	TRBV7-2	TRBJ2-5	CASSLRGRPDQETQYF	TGTGCCAGCAGCTTACGGGGGAGACCGGATCAAGAGACCCAGTACTTC
.	.	TRBV7-8	TRBJ2-7	CASSLNRDAYEQYF	TGTGCCAGCAGCTTGAACAGGGATGCCTACGAGCAGTACTTC
.	.	TRBV13	TRBJ2-5	CASSVRTAEETQYF	TGTGCCAGCAGCGTCAGAACAGCTGAAGAGACCCAGTACTTC
.	TRBD1	TRBV10-3	TRBJ1-1	CAISGTGESTEAFF	TGTGCCATCAGTGGGACAGGGGAATCGACTGAAGCTTTCTTT
.	.	TRBV19	TRBJ2-1	CASTIEGASSYNEQFF	TGTGCCAGTACTATCGAAGGGGCGAGCTCCTACAATGAGCAGTTCTTC
.	TRBD1	TRBV29-1	TRBJ2-5	CSVDPGTGGVETQYF	TGCAGCGTGGATCCTGGGACAGGGGGCGTGGAGACCCAGTACTTC
.	TRBD1	TRBV18	TRBJ1-2	CASSPLGQGANYGYTF	TGTGCCAGCTCACCACTTGGACAGGGAGCTAACTATGGCTACACCTTC
.	.	TRBV7-9	TRBJ2-5	CASSLAGGIQETQYF	TGTGCCAGCAGCTTAGCAGGGGGAATCCAAGAGACCCAGTACTTC
.	TRBD2	TRBV11-2	TRBJ2-7	CASSSSGGPYEQYF	TGTGCCAGCAGCTCGAGCGGGGGTCCCTACGAGCAGTACTTC
.	.	TRBV9	TRBJ1-3	CASSVAGNSGNTIYF	TGTGCCAGCAGCGTGGCAGGCAACTCTGGAAACACCATATATTTT
once	TRBD2	TRBV27	TRBJ2-2	CASSPYSGTSVSGELFF	TGTGCCAGCAGTCCCTATTCCGGGACTAGCGTCTCCGGGGAGCTGTTTTTT
.	.	TRBV3-1/TRBV3-2	TRBJ1-5	CASSLGQNQPQHF	TGTGCCAGCAGCCTAGGACAGAATCAGCCCCAGCATTTT
.	TRBD1	TRBV7-2	TRBJ1-5	CASSLTGTAIYSNQPQHF	TGTGCCAGCAGCTTAACCGGGACAGCGATATATAGCAATCAGCCCCAGCATTTT
.	TRBD2	TRBV5-1	TRBJ2-1	CASSPLAGAYNEQFF	TGCGCCAGCAGCCCCCTAGCGGGGGCCTACAATGAGCAGTTCTTC
once	.	TRBV7-9	TRBJ2-1	CASSLVLQYNEQFF	TGTGCCAGCAGCTTAGTTCTCCAGTACAATGAGCAGTTCTTC
.	.	TRBV11-2	TRBJ2-7	CASSLGLYYEQYF	TGTGCCAGCAGCTTAGGACTCTACTACGAGCAGTACTTC
.	TRBD2	TRBV4-3	TRBJ2-3	CASSQRLAGEITDTQYF	TGCGCCAGCAGCCAAAGACTAGCGGGGGAGATCACAGATACGCAGTATTTT
.	TRBD1	TRBV28	TRBJ1-4	CASSQSGTGDEKLFF	TGTGCCAGCAGTCAATCCGGGACAGGGGATGAAAAACTGTTTTTT
.	TRBD2	TRBV9	TRBJ2-1	CASSVGPSGNEQFF	TGTGCCAGCAGCGTAGGGCCTAGCGGCAATGAGCAGTTCTTC
.	TRBD1	TRBV5-1	TRBJ2-7	CASSHGQGYEQYF	TGCGCCAGCAGCCACGGACAGGGTTACGAGCAGTACTTC
.	TRBD1	TRBV30	TRBJ2-7	CAWSTQTGGAYEQYF	TGTGCCTGGAGTACCCAGACAGGGGGGGCCTACGAGCAGTACTTC
.	.	TRBV5-1	TRBJ2-6	CASSPDSFSGANVLTF	TGCGCCAGCAGCCCTGACAGTTTCTCTGGGGCCAACGTCCTGACTTTC
.	.	TRBV29-1	TRBJ2-7	CSVADPQEQYF	TGCAGCGTCGCGGATCCCCAGGAGCAGTACTTC
.	.	TRBV19	TRBJ1-4	CASSEQGHNEKLFF	TGTGCCAGTAGCGAACAGGGACATAATGAAAAACTGTTTTTT
few	.	TRBV5-6	TRBJ1-2	CASSLEPQGGYGYTF	TGTGCCAGCAGCTTAGAGCCCCAGGGCGGCTATGGCTACACCTTC
.	TRBD1	TRBV19	TRBJ1-5	CASSRYRGGQPQHF	TGTGCCAGTAGTCGTTACAGGGGCGGTCAGCCCCAGCATTTT
.	.	TRBV24-1	TRBJ2-7	CATSDLFGHEYF	TGTGCCACCAGTGATTTGTTCGGACATGAGTACTTC
few	TRBD1	TRBV5-5	TRBJ1-2	CASSRMTGNYGYTF	TGTGCCAGCAGCCGGATGACAGGGAACTATGGCTACACCTTC
once	TRBD1	TRBV5-4	TRBJ2-5	CASSSKTGVETQYF	TGTGCCAGCAGCTCTAAGACAGGGGTAGAGACCCAGTACTTC
.	.	TRBV19	TRBJ1-4	CASSIQATNEKLFF	TGTGCCAGTAGTATCCAGGCAACTAATGAAAAACTGTTTTTT